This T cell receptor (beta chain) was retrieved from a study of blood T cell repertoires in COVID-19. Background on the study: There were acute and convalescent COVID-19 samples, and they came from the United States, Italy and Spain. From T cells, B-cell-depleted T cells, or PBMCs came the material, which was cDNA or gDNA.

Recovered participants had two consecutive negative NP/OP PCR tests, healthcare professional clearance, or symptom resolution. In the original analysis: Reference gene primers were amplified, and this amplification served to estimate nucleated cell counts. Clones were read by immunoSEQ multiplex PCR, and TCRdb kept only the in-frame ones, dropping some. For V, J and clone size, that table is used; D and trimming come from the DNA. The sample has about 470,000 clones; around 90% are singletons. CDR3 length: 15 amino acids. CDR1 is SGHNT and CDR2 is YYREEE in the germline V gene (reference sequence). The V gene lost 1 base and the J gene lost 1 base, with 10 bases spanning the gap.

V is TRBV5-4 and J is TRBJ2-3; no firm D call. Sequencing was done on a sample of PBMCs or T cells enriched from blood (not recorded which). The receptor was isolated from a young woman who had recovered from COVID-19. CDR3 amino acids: CASSLRESGTDTQYF. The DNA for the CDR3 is TGTGCCAGCAGCTTGAGAGAGTCCGGCACAGATACGCAGTATTTT.